This section outlines one TCR beta chain sequence together with its context. As yet, its antigen is unknown. CD45RO-negative, CCR7-selected cells formed the naive CD8 fraction, which excluded terminally differentiated effector memory CD45RA+ cells. Clones were read by immunoSEQ multiplex PCR, and TCRdb kept only the in-frame ones, dropping some. The sample consists of some 2 million clones, over 85% of them appearing once. V was pared by 4 bases and J by 5 bases, with 20 bases between. Germline V gives CDR1 SEHNR, CDR2 FQNEAQ (reference sequence). The CDR3 is 16 amino acids. This sample was included in a study of shared clonotypes between healthy human individuals. Study conclusions and caveats: Tissues were not sampled, only blood, and their repertoires likely differ.

This receptor was taken from a man aged 18 to 35 in good health. The genes are TRBV7-9 and TRBJ2-5; possibly TRBD2 for D (7 bases). Material for sequencing was naive CD8+ T cells sorted from blood. CDR3 protein: CASSSPYLQGGETQYF. The DNA of the CDR3 is TGTGCCAGCAGCTCCCCATACCTACAGGGAGGGGAGACCCAGTACTTC.